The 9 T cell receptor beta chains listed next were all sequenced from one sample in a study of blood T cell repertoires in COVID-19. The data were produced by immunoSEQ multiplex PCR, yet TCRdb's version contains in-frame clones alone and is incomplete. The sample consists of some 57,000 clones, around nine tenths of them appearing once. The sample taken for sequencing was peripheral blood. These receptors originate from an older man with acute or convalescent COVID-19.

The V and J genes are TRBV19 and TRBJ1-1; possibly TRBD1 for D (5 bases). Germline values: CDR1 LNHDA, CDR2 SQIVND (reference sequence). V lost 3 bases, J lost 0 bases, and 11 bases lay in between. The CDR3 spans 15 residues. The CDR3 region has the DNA TGTGCCAGTAGTATCAGGGCAGGGTTGAACACTGAAGCTTTCTTT. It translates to CASSIRAGLNTEAFF. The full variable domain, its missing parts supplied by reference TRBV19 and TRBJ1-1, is DGGITQSPKYLFRKEGQNVTLSCEQNLNHDAMYWYRQDPGQGLRLIYYSQIVNDFQKGDIAEGYSVSREKKESFPLTVTSAQKNPTAFYLCASSIRAGLNTEAFFGQGTRLTVV.

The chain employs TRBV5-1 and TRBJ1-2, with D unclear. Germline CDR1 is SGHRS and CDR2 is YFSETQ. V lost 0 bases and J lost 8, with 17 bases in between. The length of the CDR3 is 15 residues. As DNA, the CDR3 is TGCGCCAGCAGCTTGGATCGAGGAGAAACCAGAGGCTACACCTTC. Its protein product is CASSLDRGETRGYTF.

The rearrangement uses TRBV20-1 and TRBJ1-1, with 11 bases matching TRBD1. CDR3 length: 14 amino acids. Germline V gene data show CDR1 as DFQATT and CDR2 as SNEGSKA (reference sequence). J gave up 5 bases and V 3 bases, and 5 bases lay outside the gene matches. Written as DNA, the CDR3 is TGCAGTGCTAGTCTCGGGACAGGGGGGACTGAAGCTTTCTTT. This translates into CSASLGTGGTEAFF.

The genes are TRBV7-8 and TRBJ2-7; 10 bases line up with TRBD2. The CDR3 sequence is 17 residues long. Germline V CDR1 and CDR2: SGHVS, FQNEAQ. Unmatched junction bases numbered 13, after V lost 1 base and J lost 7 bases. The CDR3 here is CASSLGLAGVLGGEQYF. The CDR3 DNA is TGTGCCAGCAGCTTAGGGCTAGCGGGAGTCCTAGGTGGGGAGCAGTACTTC.

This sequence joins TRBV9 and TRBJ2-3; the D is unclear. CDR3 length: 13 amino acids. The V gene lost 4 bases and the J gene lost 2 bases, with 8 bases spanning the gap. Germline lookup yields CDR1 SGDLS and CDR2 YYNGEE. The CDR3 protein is CASSLLLTDTQYF. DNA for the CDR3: TGTGCCAGCAGCTTACTTCTCACAGATACGCAGTATTTT.

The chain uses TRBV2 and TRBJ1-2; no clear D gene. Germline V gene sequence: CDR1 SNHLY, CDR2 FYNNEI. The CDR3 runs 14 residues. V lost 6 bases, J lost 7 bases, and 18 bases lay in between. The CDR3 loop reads CASRRREAISGYTF. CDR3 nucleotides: TGTGCCAGCAGGAGGCGGGAAGCGATCAGTGGCTACACCTTC.

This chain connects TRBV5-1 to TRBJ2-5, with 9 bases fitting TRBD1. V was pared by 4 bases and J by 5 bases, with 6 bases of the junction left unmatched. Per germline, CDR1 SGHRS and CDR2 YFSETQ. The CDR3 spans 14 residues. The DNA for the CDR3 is TGCGCCAGCAGCCTGGGACAGGGTCGGGAGACCCAGTACTTC. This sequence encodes CASSLGQGRETQYF.

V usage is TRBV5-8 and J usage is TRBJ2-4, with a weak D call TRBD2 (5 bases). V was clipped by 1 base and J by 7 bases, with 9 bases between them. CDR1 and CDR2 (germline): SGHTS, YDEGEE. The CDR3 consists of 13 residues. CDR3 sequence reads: CASSLYWENIQYF. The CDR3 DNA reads TGTGCCAGCAGCTTGTACTGGGAGAACATTCAGTACTTC.

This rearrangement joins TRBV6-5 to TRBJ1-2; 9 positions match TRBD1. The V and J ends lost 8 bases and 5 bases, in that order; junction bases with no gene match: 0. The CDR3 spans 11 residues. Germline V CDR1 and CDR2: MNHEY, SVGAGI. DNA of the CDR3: TGTGCCAGCGGGACAGGGTATGGCTACACCTTC. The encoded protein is CASGTGYGYTF.